These 27 T cell receptor beta chains share one sample of origin, sequenced in a study of Ad26.COV2.S vaccination and SARS-CoV-2 variants. Treatment here: some 19 received Ad26.COV2.S at low or high dose, single or two shots; about five received placebo; per-sample allocation not given. Samples were taken on day 63 after the first vaccine or placebo injection. Assay: immunoSEQ multiplex PCR; the TCRdb copy retains only in-frame clones and omits some. The top ten clones hold approximately 7% of a sample with 380,000 or so clones, roughly four fifths of them seen once. Specimen: peripheral blood, collected in a trial of Ad26.COV2.S vaccine versus placebo. The receptors come from a person between 18 and 59 years old who received the Ad26.COV2.S COVID-19 vaccine or a placebo.

In nucleotides, the CDR3 is TGTGCCAGCAGCGTAGGCGGACTCGTCTACGAGCAGTACTTC. The encoded protein is CASSVGGLVYEQYF. V usage is TRBV9 and J usage is TRBJ2-7, with D possibly matching TRBD2 (5 bases). This CDR3 contains 14 residues. CDR1 SGDLS and CDR2 YYNGEE come from the germline V gene. The germline V and J ends were trimmed by 0 bases and 3 bases, with 10 bases remaining between them.

This clone was detected only a few times. This chain connects TRBV21-1 to TRBJ1-5; the tabulated D call, TRBD1, remains unverified against the DNA. TRBV21-1 is labeled a pseudogene. The CDR3 extends over 17 amino acids. The CDR3 is CASSKAQGEHSNQPQHF. CDR3 sequence (DNA): TGTGCCAGCAGCAAAGCGCAGGGGGAGCATAGCAATCAGCCCCAGCATTTT.

This sequence joins TRBV11-2 and TRBJ2-1, with D perhaps TRBD2 (6 bases). Trimming removed 5 bases at V and 0 bases at J, with 23 bases between. The CDR3 is 19 amino acids. Germline CDR1 is SGHAT and CDR2 is FQNNGV. CDR3 coding DNA: TGTGCCAGCAGCGACTGGGGAGCGGGTTATAGCCGCTCCTACAATGAGCAGTTCTTC. Translation gives CASSDWGAGYSRSYNEQFF.

The gene calls are TRBV14 and TRBJ1-1; no clear D. V was clipped by 4 bases and J by 1 base, with 10 bases between them. The CDR3 runs 14 residues. The germline V gene has CDR1 SGHDN and CDR2 FVKESK. This CDR3 reads CASSPSFENTEAFF. CDR3 bases: TGTGCCAGCAGCCCTTCCTTTGAGAACACTGAAGCTTTCTTT.

V is TRBV4-3 and J is TRBJ2-6; D uncertain. Germline lookup yields CDR1 LGHNA and CDR2 YSLEER. CDR3 length equals 18 residues. V dropped 4 bases and J dropped 0 bases, with 16 bases sitting between them. Written as DNA, the CDR3 is TGCGCCAGCAGCCGAGTTCTAGATTGGGTCTCTGGGGCCAACGTCCTGACTTTC. This codes for CASSRVLDWVSGANVLTF.

V usage is TRBV20-1 and J usage is TRBJ2-7; no reliable D call. Trimming took off 4 bases at V and 2 bases at J, with 6 bases between the two ends. From germline, CDR1 is DFQATT and CDR2 SNEGSKA (reference sequence). This CDR3 is built from 11 residues. CDR3 protein: CSAMAAYEQYF. In DNA form, the CDR3 reads TGCAGTGCTATGGCGGCCTACGAGCAGTACTTC.

This chain connects TRBV4-1 to TRBJ1-4; D gene unclear. V gave up 4 bases and J gave up 6 bases, with 15 bases separating them. CDR1 and CDR2 (germline): MGHRA, YSYEKL. This CDR3 comprises 15 residues. CDR3 region: CASSPFGGSHEKLFF. Here the CDR3 DNA reads TGCGCCAGCAGCCCATTTGGAGGGAGCCATGAAAAACTGTTTTTT.

This clone occurred once. The V gene is TRBV27, the J gene TRBJ1-2, with D possibly TRBD1 on 6 matching bases. The CDR3 spans 15 residues. V gave up 7 bases and J gave up 5 bases, with 20 bases separating them. Per germline, CDR1 MNHEY and CDR2 SMNVEV (reference sequence). The CDR3 spells CASTRGAGGGYGYTF. The CDR3 nucleotides read TGTGCCAGCACGAGGGGGGCGGGGGGCGGGTATGGCTACACCTTC.

The chain is built from TRBV28 and TRBJ2-7; 12 positions agree with TRBD2. Germline V gene data show CDR1 as MDHEN and CDR2 as SYDVKM. The CDR3 runs to 16 residues. The J segment lost 7 bases and the V segment lost 11 bases, leaving 18 bases of the junction unmatched. This chain's CDR3 is CASQTSGSPSPREQYF. The CDR3 nucleotides read TGTGCCTCCCAGACTAGCGGGAGTCCTTCCCCCAGGGAGCAGTACTTC.

The chain links TRBV4-1 to TRBJ2-7, with TRBD2 as a possible D gene (6 bases). The ends were cut back, 1 base at V and 6 bases at J, with 16 bases in the middle. The CDR3 has 15 amino acids. Per the germline V gene, CDR1 is MGHRA and CDR2 is YSYEKL. Written as DNA, the CDR3 is TGCGCCAGCAGCCAAGCGGACGAGGGAGCGGGCGAGCAGTACTTC. It translates to CASSQADEGAGEQYF.

This chain joins TRBV29-1 and TRBJ2-5; 7 nucleotides agree with TRBD2. The CDR3 has 13 amino acids. The germline V gene has CDR1 SQVTM and CDR2 ANQGSEA. The ends lost 8 bases at V and 5 bases at J; junction bases unmatched: 11. CDR3 loop: CSPIVDGRETQYF. CDR3 bases: TGCAGCCCGATCGTGGACGGGAGGGAGACCCAGTACTTC.

V is TRBV11-2 and J is TRBJ1-3; possibly TRBD1 for D (6 bases). The germline gives CDR1 SGHAT, CDR2 FQNNGV. V lost 3 bases and J lost 1, with 10 bases in between. This CDR3 is 15 amino acids long. As DNA, the CDR3 is TGTGCCAGCAGCTTCCACAGGGCTTCTGGAAACACCATATATTTT. Translated: CASSFHRASGNTIYF. Complete variable domain (other parts from reference TRBV11-2 and TRBJ1-3): EAGVAQSPRYKIIEKRQSVAFWCNPISGHATLYWYQQILGQGPKLLIQFQNNGVVDDSQLPKDRFSAERLKGVDSTLKIQPAKLEDSAVYLCASSFHRASGNTIYFGEGSWLTVV.

The chain employs TRBV7-9 and TRBJ1-1; 7 bases agree with TRBD1. CDR3 size: 15 residues. V shed 5 bases and J 1 base; nucleotides not matched to a gene: 7. Germline V CDR1 and CDR2: SEHNR, FQNEAQ (reference sequence). The CDR3 reads CASSGQRGRNTEAFF. The CDR3 DNA follows: TGTGCCAGCAGCGGGCAGAGGGGGCGGAACACTGAAGCTTTCTTT.

The chain couples TRBV19 to TRBJ1-1; 7 nucleotides match TRBD1. Germline loops: CDR1 LNHDA, CDR2 SQIVND (reference sequence). The CDR3 consists of 15 residues. V lost 8 bases and J lost 3; bases outside the gene matches: 12. The CDR3 sequence is CASSKAQGVDTEAFF. CDR3 DNA sequence: TGTGCCAGTTCCAAGGCGCAGGGGGTGGACACTGAAGCTTTCTTT.

The chain couples TRBV29-1 to TRBJ2-1; D unclear. V lost 2 bases to trimming and J lost 5 bases, with 10 bases between them. This CDR3 has 13 amino acids. Germline CDR1 is SQVTM and CDR2 is ANQGSEA. The DNA of the CDR3 is TGCAGCGTTGAATGGGGTTTAAACAATGAGCAGTTCTTC. It is translated as CSVEWGLNNEQFF.

The gene calls are TRBV7-9 and TRBJ1-2; D ambiguous. CDR1 and CDR2 (germline): SEHNR, FQNEAQ (reference sequence). The CDR3 length is 14 residues. Trimming removed 6 bases at V and 6 bases at J, with 17 bases between. CDR3 sequence reads: CASSPAGFKDGYTF. The CDR3 DNA is TGTGCCAGCAGTCCCGCAGGTTTTAAGGATGGCTACACCTTC.

The V gene is TRBV7-2, the J gene TRBJ2-7, with 12 bases fitting TRBD2. CDR3 size: 15 residues. The V gene end was trimmed by 3 bases and the J gene end by 4 bases; junction bases not matched to a gene: 4. The germline V gene encodes CDR1 SGHTA and CDR2 FQGNSA. This chain's CDR3 is CASSFRTSGTYEQYF. Written as DNA, the CDR3 is TGTGCCAGCAGCTTTCGGACTAGCGGGACTTACGAGCAGTACTTC.

The CDR3 is CASSLIALNTEAFF. CDR3 sequence (DNA): TGTGCCAGCAGCTTAATAGCCTTGAACACTGAAGCTTTCTTT. The rearrangement uses TRBV7-2 and TRBJ1-1; D not resolved. V lost 2 bases, J lost 0 bases, and 7 bases lay in between. Looked up from germline, CDR1 is SGHTA and CDR2 is FQGNSA. The CDR3 length is 14 residues.

V is TRBV19 and J is TRBJ2-7; 7 bases map to TRBD2. Germline CDR1 and CDR2: LNHDA and SQIVND (reference sequence). The J segment lost 4 bases and the V segment lost 4 bases, leaving 1 base of the junction unmatched. The CDR3 is 12 residues long. The CDR3 loop reads CASSRGGYEQYF. The CDR3 nucleotides are TGTGCCAGTAGTAGGGGGGGTTACGAGCAGTACTTC. Full variable domain (rest looked up from reference TRBV19 and TRBJ2-7): DGGITQSPKYLFRKEGQNVTLSCEQNLNHDAMYWYRQDPGQGLRLIYYSQIVNDFQKGDIAEGYSVSREKKESFPLTVTSAQKNPTAFYLCASSRGGYEQYFGPGTRLTVT.

This chain connects TRBV5-6 to TRBJ2-3; 13 bases are shared with TRBD2. The CDR3 has 16 residues. Trimming removed 4 bases from V and 6 bases from J; junction bases left unmatched: 8. CDR1 is SGHDT and CDR2 is YYEEEE in the germline V gene. CDR3 in amino acids: CASSPPGLAGPDTQYF. CDR3 bases: TGTGCCAGCAGCCCTCCGGGACTAGCGGGACCGGATACGCAGTATTTT.

This chain links TRBV9 with TRBJ2-2; the match to TRBD1 covers 8 bases. V shed 4 bases and J 6 bases; nucleotides not matched to a gene: 11. This CDR3 comprises 16 residues. CDR1 is SGDLS and CDR2 is YYNGEE in the germline V gene. The CDR3 region has the DNA TGTGCCAGCAGCCCCCGGACAGGGCAGTGGGCCGGGGAGCTGTTTTTT. Residues: CASSPRTGQWAGELFF.

The gene calls are TRBV9 and TRBJ2-5; maybe TRBD1 (5 bases). The germline CDR1 and CDR2 sequences are SGDLS and YYNGEE. V gave up 0 bases and J gave up 1 base, with 7 bases separating them. This CDR3 region has 14 residues. The CDR3 reads CASSVGTGQETQYF. The CDR3 bases are TGTGCCAGCAGCGTAGGTACAGGCCAAGAGACCCAGTACTTC.

The CDR3 DNA follows: TGTGCCAGCAGTTACGCCTTAGCGGGGGGGTGGACAGATACGCAGTATTTT. Protein sequence: CASSYALAGGWTDTQYF. The V gene is TRBV6-2 or TRBV6-3, the J gene TRBJ2-3; 11 bases agree with TRBD2. V lost 2 bases to trimming and J lost 3 bases; unmatched junction nucleotides: 7. Per the germline V gene, CDR1 is MNHEY and CDR2 is SVGEGT. This CDR3 region has 17 residues.

The chain joins TRBV28 to TRBJ2-1, with D possibly being TRBD1 or TRBD2 (6 bases each). The germline gives CDR1 MDHEN, CDR2 SYDVKM. Between the trimmed V and J ends, which lost 8 bases and 6 bases, there was a span of 20 bases. The CDR3 is 15 amino acids. CDR3 DNA: TGTGCCAGCCGCCCCCCGGGGGCGGGCGTCAATGAGCAGTTCTTC. This gives the protein CASRPPGAGVNEQFF.

The J gene is TRBJ2-7, the V gene TRBV13, with a possible D match to TRBD1 (5 bases). CDR1 PRHDT and CDR2 FYEKMQ come from the germline V gene (reference sequence). This CDR3 region has 14 residues. V was cut by 4 bases and J by 0 bases, with 10 bases left in between. As DNA, the CDR3 is TGTGCCAGCAGCTACGCGACAGACTCCTACGAGCAGTACTTC. Encoded protein: CASSYATDSYEQYF.

This chain uses TRBV4-2 with TRBJ2-2; 7 bases line up with TRBD1. Per germline, CDR1 LGHNA and CDR2 YNFKEQ. The V and J ends lost 0 bases and 4 bases, in that order; junction bases with no gene match: 8. The CDR3 totals 17 residues. CDR3 in amino acids: CASSQERRDSLTGELFF. The DNA of the CDR3 is TGTGCCAGCAGCCAAGAACGCCGGGACAGCCTCACCGGGGAGCTGTTTTTT.

The chain uses TRBV7-2 and TRBJ1-3; maybe TRBD1 (6 bases). The ends were cut back, 2 bases at V and 8 bases at J, with 13 bases in the middle. Germline-derived CDR1 and CDR2 are SGHTA and FQGNSA. The CDR3 is 14 residues long. CDR3 DNA sequence: TGTGCCAGCAGCTTAAGTGTGGGGGCGTACACCATATATTTT. It specifies CASSLSVGAYTIYF.